Below are 15 T cell receptor beta chains sequenced from a single sample in a study of blood T cells in healthy people across ages. It was with a sample-barcoded 5' primer and a J-beta primer mix that a second PCR of roughly 7 to 12 cycles was run. TCRdb re-called the 5' RACE reads with MiXCR, one entry per CDR3 protein. The sample shows approximately 940,000 distinct CDR3 sequences, about 44% of them seen only once. Material: blood. The receptors shown here come from a man younger than 45 in good health.

In nucleotides, the CDR3 is TGTGCCAGCGGGGGGAATAATGAGCAGTACTTC. It specifies CASGGNNEQYF. The chain joins TRBV7-2 to TRBJ2-4, with D possibly TRBD2 on 6 matching bases. Per the germline V gene, CDR1 is SGHTA and CDR2 is FQGNSA. Trimming pared 8 bases from V and 13 bases from J, leaving 15 bases between. This CDR3 is 11 amino acids long.

The gene calls are TRBV25-1 and TRBJ2-7; D is perhaps TRBD1 (6 bases). CDR1 is MGHDK, CDR2 SYGVNS, per germline. The germline V and J ends were trimmed by 1 base and 7 bases, with 17 bases remaining between them. This CDR3 is 15 amino acids long. The chain's CDR3 is CASSESNGQNNEQYF. CDR3 sequence (DNA): TGTGCCAGCAGTGAATCCAACGGACAGAACAATGAGCAGTACTTC.

The chain joins TRBV6-5 to TRBJ2-1; 8 bases line up with TRBD2. The CDR3 has 14 residues. The germline gives CDR1 MNHEY, CDR2 SVGAGI. Losses at the gene ends were 8 bases for V and 8 bases for J; bases not matched to a gene: 11. The CDR3 sequence is CASCSGGGTDEQFF. In DNA, the CDR3 is TGTGCCAGCTGCTCCGGGGGGGGTACAGATGAGCAGTTCTTC.

This rearrangement joins TRBV20-1 to TRBJ1-2; D call uncertain. The length of the CDR3 is 13 residues. The ends were cut back, 4 bases at V and 4 bases at J, with 13 bases in the middle. Germline V gene data show CDR1 as DFQATT and CDR2 as SNEGSKA (reference sequence). The CDR3 reads CSATRSSSYGYTF. CDR3 in DNA: TGCAGTGCTACCAGGAGTTCGAGCTATGGCTACACCTTC.

The chain recombines TRBV3-1 with TRBJ2-1, with TRBD2 identical over 7 bases. CDR1 is LGHDT, CDR2 YNNKEL, per germline (reference sequence). With V trimmed by 4 bases and J by 5 bases, 8 bases remained unmatched. The CDR3 contains 15 residues. DNA of the CDR3: TGTGCCAGCAGCCGGATGGGGGGGGGGAACAATGAGCAGTTCTTC. This gives the protein CASSRMGGGNNEQFF.

The rearrangement joins TRBV3-1 to TRBJ1-5, with D hard to call. The CDR3 is 16 residues long. Trimming removed 1 base at V and 1 base at J, with 11 bases between. Germline loops: CDR1 LGHDT, CDR2 YNNKEL (reference sequence). The CDR3 DNA is TGTGCCAGCAGCCAAGCGGGGATTGGGAGCAATCAGCCCCAGCATTTT. It translates to CASSQAGIGSNQPQHF.

This chain joins TRBV21-1 and TRBJ2-7; TRBD1, the table's D call, lacks a check against the DNA. TRBV21-1 is classified as a pseudogene. The CDR3 consists of 15 residues. CDR3 amino acids: CASSRRDVDSYEQYF. The CDR3 region has the DNA TGTGCCAGCAGCCGCCGGGACGTAGACTCCTACGAGCAGTACTTC.

This clonotype occurred a few times. This chain links TRBV6-5 with TRBJ1-2, with 11 positions matching TRBD1. V lost 5 bases, J lost 2 bases, and 4 bases stayed unmatched. Germline V lookup: CDR1 MNHEY, CDR2 SVGAGI. The CDR3 sequence is 15 residues long. The CDR3 bases are TGTGCCAGCAGTGGGGACAGGGGGGGAAACTATGGCTACACCTTC. Translated, it gives CASSGDRGGNYGYTF.

A few counts support this clonotype. CDR3 nucleotide sequence: TGTGCCAGCAGCTCAGACCCTAACTATGGCTACACCTTC. Translating it yields CASSSDPNYGYTF. This chain links TRBV7-2 with TRBJ1-2; D is unclear. The ends were cut back, 4 bases at V and 0 bases at J, with 6 bases in the middle. The CDR3 has 13 residues. Germline CDR1 and CDR2: SGHTA and FQGNSA.

In this sample, this clonotype turned up a few times. The genes are TRBV27 and TRBJ2-7; D remains ambiguous. This CDR3 comprises 13 residues. The germline CDR1 and CDR2 sequences are MNHEY and SMNVEV (reference sequence). V lost 1 base, J lost 6 bases, and 10 bases lay in between. CDR3 in amino acids: CASSLLGLSEQYF. In DNA form, the CDR3 reads TGTGCCAGCAGTTTATTAGGGTTATCCGAGCAGTACTTC.

This clonotype was found a few times. This sequence joins TRBV29-1 and TRBJ2-6; maybe TRBD2 (5 bases). CDR1 is SQVTM and CDR2 is ANQGSEA in the germline V gene. This CDR3 is built from 16 residues. V was trimmed by 7 bases and J by 0 bases, leaving 16 bases between them. The CDR3 protein is CSARLPGISGANVLTF. DNA for the CDR3: TGCAGCGCCCGCTTACCGGGAATCTCTGGGGCCAACGTCCTGACTTTC.

This clonotype occurred a few times. The chain joins TRBV6-4 to TRBJ2-5; D perhaps matches TRBD2 (5 bases). The CDR3 is 15 amino acids. Germline CDR1 and CDR2: MRHNA and SNTAGT. Trimming removed 3 bases from V and 2 bases from J, with 13 bases in between. The CDR3 reads CASSEGLADQETQYF. CDR3 DNA: TGTGCCAGCAGTGAAGGGCTAGCCGATCAAGAGACCCAGTACTTC.

This chain joins TRBV27 and TRBJ2-7; unclear D gene. The CDR3 loop spans 15 amino acids. The germline V gene has CDR1 MNHEY and CDR2 SMNVEV (reference sequence). V dropped 4 bases and J dropped 3 bases, with 16 bases sitting between them. CDR3 region: CASSYSAGPYYEQYF. In DNA form, the CDR3 reads TGTGCCAGCAGTTATTCGGCAGGACCATACTACGAGCAGTACTTC.

This chain connects TRBV29-1 to TRBJ2-3; 10 bases map to TRBD1. The CDR3 extends over 14 amino acids. Germline CDR1 and CDR2: SQVTM and ANQGSEA. Trimming removed 7 bases from V and 4 bases from J; junction bases left unmatched: 8. Written as DNA, the CDR3 is TGCAGCGCCAAAGACAGGGGGCTATCAGATACGCAGTATTTT. It codes for CSAKDRGLSDTQYF.

J is TRBJ2-7 and V is TRBV7-2; 10 nucleotides align to TRBD2. The J call may be faulty, since TRBJ2-5 better matches the DNA end. This CDR3 has 18 amino acids. Germline V gives CDR1 SGHTA, CDR2 FQGNSA. The CDR3 spells CASSLESLQRGGRETQYF. CDR3 bases: TGTGCCAGCAGCTTAGAATCCCTCCAGCGGGGGGGCCGAGAGACCCAGTACTTC.